The sequence of this TCR beta chain was determined in a study of control samples from healthy donors and cancer patients. The assay was immunoSEQ multiplex PCR, and TCRdb's table has in-frame clones only and misses some. The sample carries around 130,000 clones, nearly 90% recorded once. The sequence was obtained from a man between 50 and 59 years old in good health. The sequencing input was blood.

CDR3 in amino acids: CASSSRSGQGSNQPQHF. In DNA form, the CDR3 reads TGTGCCAGCAGCTCAAGATCAGGTCAGGGTAGCAATCAGCCCCAGCATTTT. The V gene is TRBV7-8, the J gene TRBJ1-5; the D gene is possibly TRBD1 (5 bases). This CDR3 is 17 amino acids long. The germline V gene encodes CDR1 SGHVS and CDR2 FQNEAQ. V was trimmed by 4 bases and J by 0 bases, leaving 16 bases between them.